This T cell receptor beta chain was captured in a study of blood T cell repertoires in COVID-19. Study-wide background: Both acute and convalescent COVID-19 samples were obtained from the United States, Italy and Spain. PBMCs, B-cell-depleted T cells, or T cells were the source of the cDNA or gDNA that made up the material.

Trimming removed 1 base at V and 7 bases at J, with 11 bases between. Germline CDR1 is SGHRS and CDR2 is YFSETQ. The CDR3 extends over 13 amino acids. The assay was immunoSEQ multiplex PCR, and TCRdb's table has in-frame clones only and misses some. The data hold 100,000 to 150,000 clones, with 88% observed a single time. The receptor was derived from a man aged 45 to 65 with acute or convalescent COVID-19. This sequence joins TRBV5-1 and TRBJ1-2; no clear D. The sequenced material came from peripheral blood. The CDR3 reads CASSLFPGGGYTF. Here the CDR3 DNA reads TGCGCCAGCAGCTTGTTCCCGGGAGGTGGCTACACCTTC. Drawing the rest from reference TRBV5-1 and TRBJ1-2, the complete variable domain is KAGVTQTPRYLIKTRGQQVTLSCSPISGHRSVSWYQQTPGQGLQFLFEYFSETQRNKGNFPGRFSGRQFSNSRSEMNVSTLELGDSALYLCASSLFPGGGYTFGSGTRLTVV.